This TCR beta chain was found in a study of Graves' ophthalmopathy and Graves' hyperthyroidism. Study-wide background: The study drew peripheral blood at initial diagnosis, before any treatment.

Ophthalmopathy donors showed moderate-to-severe activity, CAS ≥3, NOSPECS ≥4 and a duration under 3 months. Establishment of the diagnosis relied upon clinical symptoms, serum thyroxine, TRAb, thyroid ultrasound and orbital computed tomography. Amplifying from RNA transcripts, the study obtained TCR beta CDR3 regions. Amplification began with first-round RT-PCR using HTBI primers, then second-round multiplex PCR was performed. TCRdb reprocessed the multiplex PCR reads with MiXCR, giving one entry per CDR3 protein. The table shows 600,000 to 950,000 distinct CDR3 sequences, with 35% to 50% occurring only once. The CDR3 is 13 amino acids. Trimming took off 6 bases at V and 3 bases at J, with 11 bases between the two ends. Germline CDR1 reads SEHNR; CDR2 reads FQNEAQ (reference sequence). With respect to this clonotype: A read error is likely here: a far larger clone is one base away.

The TCR comes from an adult man with Graves' ophthalmopathy. The V and J genes are TRBV7-9 and TRBJ2-5; D may be TRBD1 or TRBD2 (5 bases each). The material sequenced was peripheral blood. The CDR3 sequence: CASRRDPEETQYF. The CDR3 region has the DNA TGTGCCAGCAGACGGGACCCGGAAGAGACCCAGTACTTC.